Each of the 26 T cell receptor beta chains below was sequenced from the same sample in a study of control samples from healthy donors and cancer patients. The method was immunoSEQ multiplex PCR; TCRdb's version includes in-frame clones alone and lacks a portion of them. This table has roughly 130,000 clones, approximately 91% appearing once. Sequenced: blood. The receptor source for this set is a man in his fifties in good health.

This clone was seen only a few times. V gene TRBV6-5 combines with J gene TRBJ2-2; D perhaps matches TRBD1 (6 bases). V was pared by 9 bases and J by 0 bases, with 11 bases between. This CDR3 spans 14 amino acids. The germline gives CDR1 MNHEY, CDR2 SVGAGI. The CDR3 spells CASRTGTNTGELFF. The CDR3 DNA reads as TGTGCCAGTAGAACAGGGACGAACACCGGGGAGCTGTTTTTT.

The CDR3, as DNA: TGTGCCAGTAGTATCGGACAGGGGGCGACTCAGCCCCAGCATTTT. It translates to CASSIGQGATQPQHF. The chain couples TRBV19 to TRBJ1-5; 11 nucleotides match TRBD1. V was pared by 3 bases and J by 6 bases, with 4 bases of the junction left unmatched. In germline, CDR1 is LNHDA, CDR2 SQIVND (reference sequence). This CDR3 contains 15 residues.

The count of this clone is one. V usage is TRBV9 and J usage is TRBJ2-5; possible D gene TRBD1, 5 bases. The CDR3 extends over 14 amino acids. Per the germline V gene, CDR1 is SGDLS and CDR2 is YYNGEE. V lost 0 bases and J 5 bases, leaving 11 bases between the germline ends. In DNA form, the CDR3 reads TGTGCCAGCAGCGTAGGGCAGGGTTGGGAGACCCAGTACTTC. It specifies CASSVGQGWETQYF.

The chain is built from TRBV11-1 and TRBJ2-5; D could derive from TRBD1 or TRBD2 (6 bases each). The CDR3 totals 15 residues. V gave up 1 base and J gave up 0 bases, with 9 bases separating them. Germline V gene sequence: CDR1 SGHAT, CDR2 FQDESV (reference sequence). The CDR3, as DNA: TGTGCCAGCAGCTTAGACGGGGGCCACCAAGAGACCCAGTACTTC. It yields the protein CASSLDGGHQETQYF.

CDR3: CASSYPGEGEQYF. The CDR3, as DNA: TGTGCCAGCAGTTACCCAGGGGAGGGCGAGCAGTACTTC. The genes are TRBV6-5 and TRBJ2-7; the D gene is possibly TRBD2 (7 bases). The CDR3 extends over 13 amino acids. In germline, CDR1 is MNHEY, CDR2 SVGAGI. The ends were cut back, 2 bases at V and 6 bases at J, with 11 bases in the middle.

The chain employs TRBV4-1 and TRBJ1-2; D is uncertain. Germline V lookup: CDR1 MGHRA, CDR2 YSYEKL. Between the trimmed V and J ends, which lost 2 bases and 9 bases, there was a span of 13 bases. This CDR3 has 13 residues. The CDR3, as DNA: TGCGCCAGCAGCCAATTGGAGGGAGCGAGCTACACCTTC. It encodes CASSQLEGASYTF.

The rearrangement joins TRBV10-1 to TRBJ1-1, with a weak D call TRBD1 (6 bases). Trimming left V 6 bases short and J 1 base short, with 9 bases between. The length of the CDR3 is 13 residues. Germline lookup yields CDR1 WNHNN and CDR2 SYGVQD (reference sequence). The CDR3 bases are TGCGCCAGCAGACCGACAGGGAACACTGAAGCTTTCTTT. This translates into CASRPTGNTEAFF.

The chain joins TRBV28 to TRBJ1-3; D is possibly TRBD1 (5 bases). Germline CDR1 MDHEN, CDR2 SYDVKM. V was clipped by 1 base and J by 0 bases, with 10 bases between them. The CDR3 has 16 residues. CDR3 residues: CASSLSGPNSGNTIYF. As DNA, the CDR3 is TGTGCCAGCAGTTTATCGGGGCCGAACTCTGGAAACACCATATATTTT.

The chain recombines TRBV5-1 with TRBJ1-5; D is unresolved. Germline lookup yields CDR1 SGHRS and CDR2 YFSETQ. V dropped 0 bases and J dropped 2 bases, with 6 bases sitting between them. The CDR3 contains 14 residues. CDR3 region: CASSLEVGNQPQHF. The CDR3 DNA follows: TGCGCCAGCAGCTTGGAAGTTGGCAATCAGCCCCAGCATTTT.

In its sample, this clone was seen a few times. This chain joins TRBV28 and TRBJ2-5; no clear D gene. CDR3 size: 13 residues. Looked up from germline, CDR1 is MDHEN and CDR2 is SYDVKM. Trimming removed 8 bases from V and 4 bases from J, with 14 bases in between. The CDR3 is CASSDEQLETQYF. The CDR3 DNA reads as TGTGCCAGCTCCGACGAGCAACTAGAGACCCAGTACTTC.

The chain has TRBV27 and TRBJ2-1; 8 nucleotides line up with TRBD2. The CDR3 runs 15 residues. V lost 5 bases to trimming and J lost 10 bases; unmatched junction nucleotides: 13. The germline gives CDR1 MNHEY, CDR2 SMNVEV (reference sequence). The CDR3 bases are TGTGCCAGCAGTCCAATGTTAGCGGGGAGTGGGGAGCAGTTCTTC. The encoded protein is CASSPMLAGSGEQFF.

The rearrangement joins TRBV2 to TRBJ2-7, with D possibly being TRBD2 (5 bases). The V gene's germline CDR1 is SNHLY and CDR2 FYNNEI. Trimming took 5 bases from V and 5 from J, leaving 16 bases between them. The CDR3 is 14 residues long. CDR3 sequence: CASSLSWVGDEQYF. The CDR3 DNA reads as TGTGCCAGCAGTCTCTCGTGGGTCGGGGACGAGCAGTACTTC.

This clone came up once. This chain connects TRBV18 to TRBJ1-3; D remains ambiguous. CDR1 and CDR2 from the germline V gene are KGHSH and LQKENI. The V end lost 0 bases, the J end lost 0 bases, and 9 bases lay between the germline ends. The CDR3 extends over 16 amino acids. This CDR3 is CASSPPYQSSGNTIYF. CDR3 bases: TGTGCCAGCTCACCACCGTACCAGAGCTCTGGAAACACCATATATTTT.

V is TRBV6-5 and J is TRBJ1-4, with 8 bases lining up with TRBD1. The CDR3 spans 14 residues. CDR1 and CDR2 from the germline V gene are MNHEY and SVGAGI. J was trimmed by 6 bases and V by 6 bases; bases with no gene match: 6. DNA of the CDR3: TGTGCCAGCAGCCGAGGACAGGGAGATGAAAAACTGTTTTTT. Its protein is CASSRGQGDEKLFF.

The chain recombines TRBV20-1 with TRBJ1-4; D is possibly TRBD1 (5 bases). Deletions cut 3 bases from V and 7 bases from J, with 12 bases between. Germline CDR1 reads DFQATT; CDR2 reads SNEGSKA (reference sequence). The CDR3 is 13 residues long. In nucleotides, the CDR3 is TGCAGTGCTAGTCAGGGTGGTGGTGAAAAACTGTTTTTT. Protein product: CSASQGGGEKLFF.

This clone was seen only a few times. The chain employs TRBV7-8 and TRBJ1-2; no definite D call. The CDR3 is made up of 13 amino acids. Trimming removed 1 base from V and 2 bases from J, with 5 bases in between. Germline V gives CDR1 SGHVS, CDR2 FQNEAQ. CDR3 residues: CASSLDLNYGYTF. The CDR3 DNA sequence: TGTGCCAGCAGCTTAGACCTAAACTATGGCTACACCTTC.

The chain joins TRBV30 to TRBJ1-3; TRBD1 matches 7 bases. V trimming: 1 base; J trimming: 1 base; junction bases outside the gene matches: 4. CDR1 and CDR2 (germline): GTSNPN, SVGIG (reference sequence). The length of the CDR3 is 15 residues. CDR3 sequence reads: CAWSDRGSSGNTIYF. CDR3 in DNA: TGTGCCTGGAGTGACAGGGGTAGTTCTGGAAACACCATATATTTT.

Worth noting for this clone: Other nucleotide sequences from this sample produce the same CDR3. The chain employs TRBV5-1 and TRBJ1-4; 10 nucleotides agree with TRBD1. This CDR3 has 15 residues. Germline loops: CDR1 SGHRS, CDR2 YFSETQ. The J segment lost 9 bases and the V segment lost 3 bases, leaving 8 bases of the junction unmatched. The DNA of the CDR3 is TGCGCCAGCAGCTCCGGACAGGGGGGACCTCAAAAACTGTTTTTT. Translation: CASSSGQGGPQKLFF.

The gene calls are TRBV9 and TRBJ2-3; D is possibly TRBD2 (7 bases). The CDR3 loop spans 22 amino acids. Trimming shortened V by 3 bases and J by 1 base, and 33 bases separated the two germline ends. CDR1 is SGDLS, CDR2 YYNGEE, per germline. The CDR3 loop is CASSDRKGGAITSHRGTDTQYF. CDR3 nucleotides: TGTGCCAGCAGCGATAGGAAAGGGGGGGCGATTACATCGCATAGGGGCACAGATACGCAGTATTTT.

This chain uses TRBV6-5 with TRBJ2-7, with 8 bases identical to TRBD2. This CDR3 has 14 residues. CDR1 MNHEY and CDR2 SVGAGI come from the germline V gene. With V trimmed by 4 bases and J by 3 bases, 5 bases remained unmatched. In DNA, the CDR3 is TGTGCCAGCAGTTGGGGACTAGATGTCTACGAGCAGTACTTC. Amino acid sequence: CASSWGLDVYEQYF.

The chain combines TRBV6-6 with TRBJ2-7; 10 bases line up with TRBD1. Germline CDR1 and CDR2: MNHNY and SVGAGI (reference sequence). V shed 4 bases and J 5 bases; nucleotides not matched to a gene: 5. The CDR3 sequence is 14 residues long. The CDR3 DNA reads TGTGCCAGCAGTTGGCCGGGACAGGGGAACGAGCAGTACTTC. Its protein product is CASSWPGQGNEQYF.

This chain connects TRBV15 to TRBJ2-2; D could derive from TRBD1 or TRBD2 (5 bases each). CDR1 and CDR2 (germline): LNHNV, YYDKDF (reference sequence). CDR3 length: 15 residues. V was pared by 4 bases and J by 1 base, with 10 bases between. In DNA, the CDR3 is TGTGCCACCAGCATCCGGGACGAGAACACCGGGGAGCTGTTTTTT. Translation gives CATSIRDENTGELFF.

This rearrangement joins TRBV4-2 to TRBJ2-7, with TRBD2 matching 10 bases. CDR1 is LGHNA and CDR2 is YNFKEQ in the germline V gene. The junction had 20 bases not matched to a gene; V was cut back by 3 bases and J by 3 bases. This CDR3 is built from 20 residues. The chain's CDR3 is CASSHSVASRERGGLYEQYF. CDR3 nucleotide sequence: TGTGCCAGCAGCCATTCCGTGGCAAGTCGGGAGCGGGGGGGCCTCTACGAGCAGTACTTC.

The genes are TRBV7-9 and TRBJ2-2; tentatively, D is TRBD1 (5 bases). V shed 5 bases and J shed 6 bases, with 19 bases lying between them. CDR1 is SEHNR and CDR2 is FQNEAQ in the germline V gene (reference sequence). CDR3 length: 16 amino acids. CDR3 protein: CASSTNLRGAAGELFF. CDR3 nucleotide sequence: TGTGCCAGCAGCACGAACCTTAGGGGCGCGGCCGGGGAGCTGTTTTTT.

The chain is built from TRBV10-3 and TRBJ2-1; TRBD1 agrees at 7 bases. V shed 8 bases, J shed 5 bases, and the junction held 6 bases outside the gene matches. Germline assignment: CDR1 ENHRY and CDR2 SYGVKD. The CDR3 spans 13 residues. The CDR3: CAIGLTGDNEQFF. CDR3 DNA sequence: TGTGCCATCGGACTCACAGGGGACAATGAGCAGTTCTTC.

The chain carries TRBV9 and TRBJ1-6; TRBD1 matches 10 bases. After removal of 2 bases from V and 5 bases from J, the junction contained 1 base not matched to a gene. The germline V gene has CDR1 SGDLS and CDR2 YYNGEE. The CDR3 has 15 amino acids. CDR3 DNA sequence: TGTGCCAGCAGCGTCGGGACAGGGGATAATTCACCCCTCCACTTT. Amino acids: CASSVGTGDNSPLHF. Supplemented by reference TRBV9 and TRBJ1-6, the full variable domain reads DSGVTQTPKHLITATGQRVTLRCSPRSGDLSVYWYQQSLDQGLQFLIQYYNGEERAKGNILERFSAQQFPDLHSELNLSSLELGDSALYFCASSVGTGDNSPLHFGNGTRLTVT.